What follows are 11 T cell receptor beta chains derived from one specimen sequenced in a study of OX40 agonist ivuxolimab in advanced cancers. Produced via immunoSEQ multiplex PCR; TCRdb's table is partial and in-frame only. The sample holds tens of thousands of clones, around 90% seen once. Material: CD4+ or CD8+ T cells sorted from blood, obtained in a trial of the OX40 agonist ivuxolimab. These receptors all come from an adult with an advanced solid tumor such as melanoma, head and neck, liver or kidney cancer.

The genes are TRBV29-1 and TRBJ1-2; D is ambiguous. Germline CDR1 is SQVTM and CDR2 is ANQGSEA. The CDR3 length is 12 residues. V dropped 4 bases and J dropped 2 bases, with 8 bases sitting between them. CDR3 nucleotide sequence: TGCAGCGTTGTACGCGGGAACTATGGCTACACCTTC. This gives the protein CSVVRGNYGYTF.

This rearrangement joins TRBV18 to TRBJ1-5; D is unresolved. Germline CDR1 KGHSH, CDR2 LQKENI. V lost 1 base, J lost 3 bases, and 13 bases lay in between. The CDR3 is 16 amino acids. The CDR3 coding sequence is TGTGCCAGCTCACCACTCGAGGGAAATCACAATCAGCCCCAGCATTTT. This gives the protein CASSPLEGNHNQPQHF. Supplemented by reference TRBV18 and TRBJ1-5, the full variable domain reads NAGVMQNPRHLVRRRGQEARLRCSPMKGHSHVYWYRQLPEEGLKFMVYLQKENIIDESGMPKERFSAEFPKEGPSILRIQQVVRGDSAAYFCASSPLEGNHNQPQHFGDGTRLSIL.

This chain joins TRBV10-3 and TRBJ1-2, with D possibly being TRBD1 (6 bases). Germline V CDR1 and CDR2: ENHRY, SYGVKD. The CDR3 loop spans 18 amino acids. V dropped 0 bases and J dropped 8 bases, with 25 bases sitting between them. CDR3 loop: CAISESRQRGPYTSGYTF. CDR3 coding DNA: TGTGCCATCAGTGAGTCGAGGCAGCGGGGGCCCTACACTTCGGGCTACACCTTC.

The chain employs TRBV19 and TRBJ1-4, with D uncertain. Germline V gene lookup returns CDR1 LNHDA and CDR2 SQIVND (reference sequence). This CDR3 is built from 14 residues. The V end lost 4 bases, the J end lost 2 bases, and 8 bases lay between the germline ends. The CDR3 here is CASSKTGTNEKLFF. In nucleotides, the CDR3 is TGTGCCAGTAGTAAAACGGGTACTAATGAAAAACTGTTTTTT.

This clone was counted between two and nine times. The V call is TRBV30, the J call TRBJ2-2, with 12 bases lining up with TRBD2. The germline V gene encodes CDR1 GTSNPN and CDR2 SVGIG (reference sequence). There are 17 residues in the CDR3. Unmatched junction bases numbered 8, after V lost 2 bases and J lost 4 bases. CDR3 DNA sequence: TGTGCCTGGAGTCCATCGCGACTAGCGGGAGTCACCGGGGAGCTGTTTTTT. Translation gives CAWSPSRLAGVTGELFF.

This chain links TRBV10-2 with TRBJ1-2, with D uncertain. The germline V gene has CDR1 WSHSY and CDR2 SAAADI. The CDR3 is made up of 13 amino acids. Trimming removed 4 bases from V and 5 bases from J, with 11 bases in between. CDR3 protein: CASSAEGWYGYTF. As DNA, the CDR3 is TGCGCCAGCAGTGCTGAGGGCTGGTATGGCTACACCTTC.

V usage is TRBV9 and J usage is TRBJ1-4; D not resolved. Trimming shortened V by 0 bases and J by 0 bases, and 3 bases separated the two germline ends. This CDR3 region has 14 residues. Per germline, CDR1 SGDLS and CDR2 YYNGEE. CDR3 loop: CASSVEATNEKLFF. Here the CDR3 DNA reads TGTGCCAGCAGCGTAGAAGCAACTAATGAAAAACTGTTTTTT.

The chain uses TRBV18 and TRBJ1-2, with D perhaps matching TRBD1 (5 bases). V shed 3 bases and J shed 1 base, with 6 bases lying between them. CDR1 and CDR2 (germline): KGHSH, LQKENI. This CDR3 is 13 amino acids long. The CDR3 DNA reads as TGTGCCAGCTCACCCGACAGTAACTATGGCTACACCTTC. It codes for CASSPDSNYGYTF.

With regard to this clone: Compared with germline, one end of the junction differs, possibly owing to a read error. The chain uses TRBV2 and TRBJ1-1; D is unclear. Germline loops: CDR1 SNHLY, CDR2 FYNNEI. The CDR3 is made up of 13 amino acids. The CDR3 is CASKPSDSRGSSF. CDR3 in DNA: TGTGCCAGCAAGCCTTCGGATAGTAGAGGTTCTAGTTTT.

The genes are TRBV5-1 and TRBJ2-7, with TRBD1 identical over 12 bases. V was clipped by 0 bases and J by 2 bases; unmatched bases: 9. The CDR3 contains 18 residues. Looked up from germline, CDR1 is SGHRS and CDR2 is YFSETQ. This chain's CDR3 is CASSLGGQGAVRAYEQYF. The CDR3 DNA reads TGCGCCAGCAGCTTGGGGGGACAGGGGGCCGTTCGGGCCTACGAGCAGTACTTC.

The genes are TRBV6-6 and TRBJ1-1; D remains ambiguous. V lost 5 bases and J 4 bases, leaving 11 bases between the germline ends. The CDR3 covers 13 residues. Germline loops: CDR1 MNHNY, CDR2 SVGAGI (reference sequence). As DNA, the CDR3 is TGTGCCAGCAGTAGTAAGTCTGGCACTGAAGCTTTCTTT. Translation: CASSSKSGTEAFF.